A selection of T cell receptor beta chains follows, all from one sample in a study of cytomegalovirus exposure and HLA in healthy donors. Measured with immunoSEQ multiplex PCR; TCRdb has only the in-frame clones, and not every one. The top ten clones hold roughly 2% of a sample with just over 150,000 clones, about 75% of them seen once. The material sequenced was PBMCs. The source is a female donor in good health and CMV-seronegative. CDR3s include the opening cysteine and the closing phenylalanine or tryptophan. D genes are given only for firm matches. For some rows the clone size is stated as once, few or many, or as a class when expanded; others skip it.

>TRBD1|TRBJ2-5|-|TRBV5-1
CASSQDRWQETQYF
TGCGCCAGCAGCCAGGACAGGTGGCAAGAGACCCAGTACTTC
>-|TRBJ2-2|-|TRBV7-9
CASSGIGGAGYPGELFF
TGTGCCAGCAGCGGAATAGGGGGGGCCGGGTATCCCGGGGAGCTGTTTTTT
>TRBD2|TRBJ2-7|-|TRBV6-5
CASSSGLAGEQYF
TGTGCCAGCAGTTCGGGACTAGCGGGGGAGCAGTACTTC
>-|TRBJ2-6|-|TRBV7-9
CASSPEFLSGANVLTF
TGTGCCAGCAGCCCCGAGTTCCTTTCTGGGGCCAACGTCCTGACTTTC
>TRBD1|TRBJ1-1|-|TRBV5-1
CASSAGTANTEAFF
TGCGCCAGCAGCGCCGGGACAGCGAACACTGAAGCTTTCTTT
>TRBD1|TRBJ1-1|-|TRBV27
CASSLGRQGSNTEAFF
TGTGCCAGCAGTTTGGGTCGACAGGGCTCGAACACTGAAGCTTTCTTT
>TRBD1|TRBJ2-4|-|TRBV5-4
CASSDRAQNIQYF
TGTGCCAGCTCCGACAGGGCCCAAAACATTCAGTACTTC
>-|TRBJ1-4|-|TRBV7-3
CASSLKSPTNEKLFF
TGTGCCAGCAGCTTAAAGAGCCCAACTAATGAAAAACTGTTTTTT
>TRBD1|TRBJ2-3|-|TRBV5-1
CASSSGQYTDTQYF
TGCGCCAGCAGCTCGGGACAGTACACAGATACGCAGTATTTT
>-|TRBJ2-7|-|TRBV11-2
CASSLGVVRDSF
TGTGCCAGCAGCTTAGGGGTTGTGCGGGACTCGTTC
>TRBD2|TRBJ2-5|once|TRBV9
CASSVAPRAGAGGETQYF
TGTGCCAGCAGCGTAGCCCCGAGAGCGGGGGCGGGAGGGGAGACCCAGTACTTC
>-|TRBJ2-3|-|TRBV6-4
CASSPTFRDTQYF
TGTGCCAGCAGCCCTACCTTTAGAGATACGCAGTATTTT
>TRBD1|TRBJ1-2|-|TRBV2
CASSSTGGLGGYTF
TGTGCCAGCAGTAGTACAGGGGGATTAGGTGGCTACACCTTC
>TRBD1|TRBJ1-2|-|TRBV25-1
CASSATGGGWGYTF
TGTGCCAGCAGTGCCACAGGGGGCGGCTGGGGCTACACCTTC
>TRBD1|TRBJ2-7|-|TRBV16
CASSSHTGGREQYF
TGTGCCAGCAGCTCCCACACAGGGGGGCGCGAGCAGTACTTC
>TRBD2|TRBJ2-2|-|TRBV9
CASSIRTSAGELFF
TGTGCCAGCAGCATCCGGACTAGCGCCGGGGAGCTGTTTTTT
>TRBD2|TRBJ2-3|-|TRBV30
CAWSATGGVPTWTDTQYF
TGTGCCTGGAGCGCCACGGGGGGGGTACCTACCTGGACAGATACGCAGTATTTT
>TRBD2|TRBJ2-5|few|TRBV7-9
CASSLDGGAGETQYF
TGTGCCAGCAGCTTAGACGGGGGGGCCGGAGAGACCCAGTACTTC
>TRBD1|TRBJ1-1|-|TRBV7-2
CASNQVQGIDTEAFF
TGTGCCAGCAACCAAGTACAGGGGATTGACACTGAAGCTTTCTTT
>TRBD2|TRBJ2-5|-|TRBV2
CASILRGTRDEETQYF
TGTGCCAGCATCCTCCGAGGGACTAGGGACGAAGAGACCCAGTACTTC
>-|TRBJ2-7|-|TRBV6-5
CASSYKRGTYEQYF
TGTGCCAGCAGTTACAAAAGGGGCACCTACGAGCAGTACTTC
>-|TRBJ1-5|-|TRBV5-6
CASSLMGGSDQPQHF
TGTGCCAGCAGCCTGATGGGGGGTAGCGATCAGCCCCAGCATTTT
>-|TRBJ1-6|-|TRBV10-3
CAITAGFFSPLHF
TGTGCCATCACGGCAGGGTTCTTCTCACCCCTCCACTTT
>TRBD2|TRBJ2-7|-|TRBV15
CATSRDRGGNYEQYF
TGTGCCACCAGCAGAGATCGGGGGGGAAACTACGAGCAGTACTTC
>-|TRBJ1-5|-|TRBV12-5
CASGWSVNNQPQHF
TGTGCTAGTGGTTGGAGTGTCAACAATCAGCCCCAGCATTTT
>-|TRBJ1-4|-|TRBV25-1
CASSGGGPNEKLFF
TGTGCCAGCAGTGGGGGGGGACCTAATGAAAAACTGTTTTTT
>-|TRBJ2-1|-|TRBV7-9
CASSFTYYNEQFF
TGTGCCAGCAGCTTTACCTACTACAATGAGCAGTTCTTC
>TRBD2|TRBJ2-3|-|TRBV9
CASSGGGSGSADTQYF
TGTGCCAGCAGCGGTGGAGGTAGCGGGAGTGCAGATACGCAGTATTTT
>TRBD1|TRBJ2-6|-|TRBV11-3
CASSPGQGNSGANVLTF
TGTGCCAGCAGCCCGGGACAGGGGAACTCTGGGGCCAACGTCCTGACTTTC
>TRBD1|TRBJ1-2|few|TRBV5-4
CASRGPGQANYGYTF
TGTGCCAGCAGGGGTCCGGGACAGGCTAACTATGGCTACACCTTC
>TRBD1|TRBJ1-1|-|TRBV30
CAWNVQGARTEAFF
TGTGCCTGGAATGTACAGGGGGCTCGCACTGAAGCTTTCTTT
>-|TRBJ1-5|-|TRBV30
CAWSVGGPQHF
TGTGCCTGGAGTGTAGGCGGACCCCAGCATTTT
>-|TRBJ2-7|once|TRBV11-2
CASSSSVNLNRGEQYF
TGTGCCAGCAGCTCCTCAGTGAATCTCAATCGGGGCGAGCAGTACTTC
>-|TRBJ2-5|-|TRBV2
CASRTGFREGTQYF
TGTGCCAGCAGGACGGGTTTCAGAGAAGGGACCCAGTACTTC
>-|TRBJ2-3|-|TRBV11-3
CASSSGVGGADTQYF
TGTGCCAGCAGCTCGGGGGTGGGGGGGGCTGATACGCAGTATTTT
>-|TRBJ2-1|-|TRBV11-3
CASSLDLSNEQFF
TGTGCCAGCAGCTTAGATCTCTCCAATGAGCAGTTCTTC
>-|TRBJ1-1|-|TRBV11-1
CASSSARGLNVEAFF
TGTGCCAGCAGCTCGGCGAGGGGGTTGAACGTTGAAGCTTTCTTT
>-|TRBJ1-5|-|TRBV5-1
CASSQGGGINQPQHF
TGCGCCAGCAGCCAGGGAGGCGGGATCAATCAGCCCCAGCATTTT
>TRBD1|TRBJ1-1|-|TRBV5-3
CARSLTLLQGIPWEAFF
TGTGCCAGAAGCCTTACGTTGCTACAGGGGATTCCCTGGGAAGCTTTCTTT
>-|TRBJ1-3|-|TRBV25-1
CASSAGGSGRNTIYF
TGTGCCAGCAGTGCCGGGGGGTCGGGAAGAAACACCATATATTTT
>TRBD2|TRBJ2-1|many|TRBV7-2
CASSLDLAGGYEQFF
TGTGCCAGCAGCTTAGATCTAGCGGGAGGTTATGAGCAGTTCTTC
>TRBD2|TRBJ2-2|-|TRBV4-1
CASSPSRTSGGYNTGELFF
TGCGCCAGCAGCCCAAGCAGGACTAGCGGGGGGTACAACACCGGGGAGCTGTTTTTT
>TRBD2|TRBJ2-1|few|TRBV18
CASSPRMGGHEQFF
TGTGCCAGCTCACCACGTATGGGAGGGCATGAGCAGTTCTTC
>-|TRBJ2-7|-|TRBV7-2
CASSLGSRAHSSYEQYF
TGTGCCAGCAGCTTAGGCTCCAGGGCCCACTCCTCCTACGAGCAGTACTTC
>-|TRBJ1-4|few|TRBV9
CASSVAGRVDEKLFF
TGTGCCAGCAGCGTAGCGGGCAGGGTCGATGAAAAACTGTTTTTT
>TRBD1|TRBJ2-7|once|TRBV5-1
CASSTGTGQRNEQYF
TGCGCCAGCAGCACGGGGACAGGGCAGAGGAACGAGCAGTACTTC
>-|TRBJ1-5|few|TRBV5-1
CAIPPGGFQPQHF
TGCGCCATCCCGCCGGGGGGGTTTCAGCCCCAGCATTTT
>-|TRBJ1-1|-|TRBV5-1
CASSTGTLGGADEAFF
TGCGCCAGCAGCACTGGTACCCTCGGGGGGGCGGATGAAGCTTTCTTT
>TRBD1|TRBJ2-2|-|TRBV27
CASTVQGAAGELFF
TGTGCCAGCACCGTACAGGGGGCAGCCGGGGAGCTGTTTTTT
>-|TRBJ1-4|-|TRBV5-6
CASSNTHRAQPEKLFF
TGTGCCAGCAGTAATACTCACAGGGCCCAACCCGAAAAACTGTTTTTT
>-|TRBJ1-3|once|TRBV4-2
CASSQGNRVSGNTIYF
TGTGCCAGCAGCCAAGGAAACAGGGTATCTGGAAACACCATATATTTT
>TRBD1|TRBJ2-5|-|TRBV29-1
CSGAGTGRETQYF
TGCAGCGGGGCCGGGACAGGAAGGGAGACCCAGTACTTC
>TRBD1|TRBJ1-5|-|TRBV10-3
CAISESTGRLYSNQPQHF
TGTGCCATCAGTGAGTCGACAGGGCGGTTATATAGCAATCAGCCCCAGCATTTT
>-|TRBJ2-7|-|TRBV6-5
CASSYSVGQPTYEQYF
TGTGCCAGCAGTTACAGTGTCGGACAACCAACCTACGAGCAGTACTTC
>TRBD1|TRBJ1-5|-|TRBV6-6
CASRPDRGNQPQHF
TGTGCCAGCAGGCCAGACAGGGGTAATCAGCCCCAGCATTTT
>-|TRBJ2-2|few|TRBV5-4
CASSLAGTGELFF
TGTGCCAGCAGCTTGGCGGGCACCGGGGAGCTGTTTTTT
>-|TRBJ2-1|-|TRBV6-5
CASSYPGTRQAFF
TGTGCCAGCAGTTACCCCGGGACTCGCCAGGCGTTCTTC
>TRBD1|TRBJ1-2|-|TRBV7-8
CASSLAGTGGASNYGYTF
TGTGCCAGCAGCTTAGCCGGGACAGGGGGCGCTTCTAACTATGGCTACACCTTC
>-|TRBJ1-2|-|TRBV4-2
CASSQVGRDPGYTF
TGTGCCAGCAGCCAAGTCGGGAGGGATCCCGGCTACACCTTC
>-|TRBJ1-2|-|TRBV11-2
CASSLDQRRAGGYTF
TGTGCCAGCAGCTTAGATCAAAGGAGGGCAGGAGGCTACACCTTC